The 10 T cell receptor beta chains given below trace back to one sample, sequenced in a study of blood T cells in healthy people across ages. With a J-beta primer mix and a sample-barcoded 5' primer, a second PCR ran about 6 to 11 cycles. A single record per CDR3 protein comes from TCRdb applying MiXCR to the 5' RACE reads. In the table there are about 780,000 distinct CDR3 sequences, roughly 46% of which are singletons. Sample: blood. These receptors were obtained from a man at least 80 years old in good health.

V usage is TRBV27 and J usage is TRBJ2-7, with TRBD1 identical over 7 bases. The CDR3 spans 13 residues. CDR1 is MNHEY and CDR2 is SMNVEV in the germline V gene (reference sequence). Unmatched junction bases numbered 4, after V lost 3 bases and J lost 5 bases. The CDR3 DNA reads TGTGCCAGCAGTTTGACAGGGAGTGACGAGCAGTACTTC. Amino acids: CASSLTGSDEQYF.

The sample holds a few counts of this clonotype. The rearrangement joins TRBV29-1 to TRBJ2-1, with D possibly called TRBD1 or TRBD2 (5 bases each). Deletions cut 3 bases from V and 6 bases from J, with 9 bases between. The CDR3 is made up of 12 amino acids. CDR1 and CDR2 from the germline V gene are SQVTM and ANQGSEA. CDR3 bases: TGCAGCGTTGATTCTGGGGGCAATGAGCAGTTCTTC. Residues: CSVDSGGNEQFF.

The chain carries TRBV5-1 and TRBJ2-5; the match to TRBD2 covers 9 bases. The CDR3 is 15 amino acids. V shed 0 bases, J shed 11 bases, and the junction held 11 bases outside the gene matches. Germline V gives CDR1 SGHRS, CDR2 YFSETQ. The CDR3 reads CASSLERGRAALQYF. The CDR3 bases are TGCGCCAGCAGCTTGGAACGCGGGAGGGCGGCTTTGCAGTACTTC.

The chain has TRBV12-3 or TRBV12-4 and TRBJ2-4, with TRBD2 matching 8 bases. The end of the DNA fits TRBJ2-7 better, so the J call may be wrong. The CDR3 extends over 14 amino acids. CDR3 in amino acids: CASSKSGSKYEQYF. The CDR3 nucleotides read TGTGCCAGCAGTAAAAGCGGGAGCAAGTACGAGCAGTACTTC.

This clonotype was seen a handful of times. The V gene is TRBV7-2, the J gene TRBJ1-4; 12 nucleotides line up with TRBD1. The germline gives CDR1 SGHTA, CDR2 FQGNSA. V shed 5 bases and J 7 bases; nucleotides not matched to a gene: 5. CDR3 length equals 15 residues. In nucleotides, the CDR3 is TGTGCCAGCAGCAGCCCGGGACAGGGGGCTGAAAAACTGTTTTTT. Its translation is CASSSPGQGAEKLFF.

This clonotype was recorded only once. This sequence may be a read error, since a much larger clone differs from it by one base. The rearrangement joins TRBV20-1 to TRBJ2-2, with D possibly matching TRBD2 (5 bases). With 4 bases removed from V and 1 base from J, the gap between germline ends came to 10 bases. CDR3 length equals 14 residues. Germline lookup yields CDR1 DFQATT and CDR2 SNEGSKA (reference sequence). CDR3: CSAMGDVNTGELFF. The CDR3 nucleotides are TGCAGTGCTATGGGAGACGTGAACACCGGGGAGCTGTTTTTT.

The sample holds a few counts of this clonotype. The chain is built from TRBV4-2 and TRBJ1-2; TRBD1 might be the D (6 bases). V was clipped by 4 bases and J by 4 bases, with 13 bases between them. The CDR3 length is 14 residues. CDR1 is LGHNA and CDR2 is YNFKEQ in the germline V gene. CDR3 region: CASSLSDRLYGYTF. DNA for the CDR3: TGTGCCAGCAGCCTTTCCGACAGGCTCTATGGCTACACCTTC.

V gene TRBV5-6 combines with J gene TRBJ2-5, with unresolved D. The CDR3 consists of 13 residues. V lost 4 bases and J 11 bases, leaving 18 bases between the germline ends. Germline lookup yields CDR1 SGHDT and CDR2 YYEEEE. The CDR3: CASSLVTERGQYF. The CDR3 region has the DNA TGTGCCAGCAGCCTCGTTACGGAGCGAGGACAGTACTTC.

This clonotype showed up just a few times. The V call is TRBV20-1, the J call TRBJ2-4; D not certain. Trimming removed 1 base from V and 4 bases from J, with 8 bases in between. CDR3 length: 13 residues. Per germline, CDR1 DFQATT and CDR2 SNEGSKA (reference sequence). This chain's CDR3 is CSARGTEKNIQYF. The CDR3 DNA reads TGCAGTGCTAGAGGAACAGAGAAAAACATTCAGTACTTC.

This clonotype has only a few counts. J is TRBJ2-3 and V is TRBV28; TRBD1 matches 9 bases. This CDR3 region has 17 residues. V dropped 3 bases and J dropped 2; count of bases not matched to a gene: 9. Germline V gene lookup returns CDR1 MDHEN and CDR2 SYDVKM. The CDR3 bases are TGTGCCAGCAGTTTGCCGACCGGGACAGGGAACACAGATACGCAGTATTTT. Translating it yields CASSLPTGTGNTDTQYF.